This T cell receptor (beta chain) was captured by sequencing in a study of PD-1 blockade in classical Hodgkin lymphoma. Germline V gene data show CDR1 as SGDLS and CDR2 as YYNGEE. The CDR3 loop spans 14 amino acids. V lost 3 bases and J lost 0, with 9 bases in between. Every patient experienced relapse after autologous stem cell transplantation, and brentuximab vedotin exposure varied. Best outcomes ranged across complete response, partial response and progressive disease. Assay: immunoSEQ multiplex PCR; the TCRdb copy retains only in-frame clones and omits some. The sample records approximately 36,000 clones, approximately 69% being singletons. The study's findings and limits: Similar baseline diversity was found in complete responders and newly diagnosed patients.

This clone was seen more than once but under ten times. The antigen remains unidentified. The material sequenced was peripheral blood mononuclear cells (PBMCs), taken before the second cycle of nivolumab. J is TRBJ1-1 and V is TRBV9; the D is unclear. This sequence was found in a human donor with classical Hodgkin lymphoma. The CDR3 nucleotides read TGTGCCAGCAGCGCCCACGAAATGAACACTGAAGCTTTCTTT. Its protein is CASSAHEMNTEAFF.